The entry that follows covers one T cell receptor (beta chain) sequence. Its antigen is still unknown. Time point of the sample: baseline, week 1 (first vaccination visit). As to treatment: pre-vaccination baseline after standard-of-care therapy. The CDR3 sequence is 14 residues long. From germline, CDR1 is SGHAT and CDR2 FQNNGV. Losses at the gene ends were 5 bases for V and 5 bases for J; bases not matched to a gene: 3. The data originate from a study of a mutant IDH1 vaccine in newly diagnosed glioma. On the study more broadly: Patients had received radiotherapy, temozolomide, or both previously, most receiving both.

Assay: immunoSEQ multiplex PCR; the TCRdb copy retains only in-frame clones and omits some. The table lists some 23,000 clones, around 93% of them singletons. Study-wide results and limits: Pseudoprogression appeared unlinked to shifts in leading peripheral T cell clonotypes. Immune responses induced by vaccination arose in 90% to 95% of the patients.

V usage is TRBV11-2 and J usage is TRBJ1-4; TRBD1 aligns across 9 bases. The sample was PBMCs, taken from a glioma patient treated with radiotherapy, temozolomide or both. The receptor was derived from a man in his forties or fifties with glioma. CDR3 loop: CASSKDRGNEKLFF. The CDR3 coding sequence is TGTGCCAGCAGCAAGGACAGGGGAAATGAAAAACTGTTTTTT.